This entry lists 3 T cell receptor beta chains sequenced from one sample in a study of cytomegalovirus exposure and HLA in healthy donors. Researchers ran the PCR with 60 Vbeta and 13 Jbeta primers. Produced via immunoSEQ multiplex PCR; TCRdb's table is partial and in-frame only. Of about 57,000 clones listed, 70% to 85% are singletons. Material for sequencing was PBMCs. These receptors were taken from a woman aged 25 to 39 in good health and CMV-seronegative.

CDR3 sequence: CAWSVEGNNSPLHF. Written as DNA, the CDR3 is TGTGCCTGGAGTGTGGAGGGGAATAATTCACCCCTCCACTTT. The V and J genes are TRBV30 and TRBJ1-6; a possible D gene is TRBD1 (5 bases). Per germline, CDR1 GTSNPN and CDR2 SVGIG (reference sequence). V was shortened by 0 bases and J by 5 bases, with 8 bases between the two germline ends. CDR3 length equals 14 residues.

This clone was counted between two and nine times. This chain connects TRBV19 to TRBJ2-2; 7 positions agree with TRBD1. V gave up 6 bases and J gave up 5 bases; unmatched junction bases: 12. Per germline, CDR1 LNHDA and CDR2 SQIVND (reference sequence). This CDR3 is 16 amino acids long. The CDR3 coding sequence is TGTGCCAGTAGCCGGGTCGGGACAGATAATACCGGGGAGCTGTTTTTT. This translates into CASSRVGTDNTGELFF.

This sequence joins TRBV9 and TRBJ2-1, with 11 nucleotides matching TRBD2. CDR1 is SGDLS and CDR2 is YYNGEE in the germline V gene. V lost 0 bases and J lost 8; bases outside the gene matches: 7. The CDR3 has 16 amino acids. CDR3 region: CASSVELAGELDEQFF. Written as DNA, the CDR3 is TGTGCCAGCAGCGTAGAACTAGCGGGAGAACTAGATGAGCAGTTCTTC.